What follows are 7 T cell receptor beta chains derived from one specimen sequenced in a study. TCRdb recomputed calls from the RT-PCR reads with MiXCR, one row per CDR3 protein. The repertoire has 550,000 to 750,000 distinct CDR3 sequences, 11% to 15% of them found once; the top ten carry 3.6%. Sequencing used memory CD4+ T cells from blood. The receptor set was obtained from a female donor in good health, serving as a healthy control.

This clonotype was counted a few times. The rearrangement uses TRBV3-1 and TRBJ2-1, with D tentatively TRBD2 (5 bases). The CDR3 extends over 11 amino acids. CDR1 LGHDT and CDR2 YNNKEL come from the germline V gene (reference sequence). Trimming took off 4 bases at V and 10 bases at J, with 8 bases between the two ends. CDR3: CASSRSVEQFF. CDR3 bases: TGTGCCAGCAGCCGTAGCGTAGAGCAGTTCTTC.

This clonotype was counted only a few times. V is TRBV4-1 and J is TRBJ2-3; D not certain. Trimming cost V 0 bases and J 5 bases, with 15 bases left between them. This CDR3 is 16 amino acids long. Germline assignment: CDR1 MGHRA and CDR2 YSYEKL. The CDR3 DNA follows: TGCGCCAGCAGCCAAGACGGTCCAAGGGCGGTAGATACGCAGTATTTT. It specifies CASSQDGPRAVDTQYF.

The V gene is TRBV30, the J gene TRBJ1-5; 7 bases fit TRBD1. Trimming removed 0 bases from V and 6 bases from J; junction bases left unmatched: 2. The CDR3 has 13 residues. From germline, CDR1 is GTSNPN and CDR2 SVGIG (reference sequence). For the CDR3, the DNA is TGTGCCTGGAGTGTTGACAGGGTTCAGCCCCAGCATTTT. It encodes CAWSVDRVQPQHF.

The sample holds a few counts of this clonotype. The J gene is TRBJ2-1, the V gene TRBV5-4, with 8 bases that match TRBD2. Trimming cost V 4 bases and J 6 bases; bases outside gene matches: 15. The CDR3 has 17 residues. The V gene's germline CDR1 is SGHNT and CDR2 YYREEE (reference sequence). This CDR3 is CASSPTTSLAGLNEQFF. CDR3 DNA sequence: TGTGCCAGCAGCCCTACTACGTCGCTAGCGGGCCTCAATGAGCAGTTCTTC.

This clonotype showed up just a few times. V and J are TRBV27 and TRBJ1-2; 8 nucleotides align to TRBD1. Unmatched junction bases numbered 6, after V lost 6 bases and J lost 3 bases. Germline assignment: CDR1 MNHEY and CDR2 SMNVEV (reference sequence). This CDR3 is 14 amino acids long. The CDR3 sequence: CASSQGARDYGYTF. The CDR3 nucleotides read TGTGCCAGCAGCCAGGGGGCGCGGGACTATGGCTACACCTTC.

This clonotype was detected only a few times. The chain couples TRBV4-3 to TRBJ2-1; TRBD2 agrees at 9 bases. Trimming at V came to 2 bases and at J to 10 bases, leaving 12 bases not matched to a gene. Germline CDR1 reads LGHNA; CDR2 reads YSLEER. There are 16 residues in the CDR3. CDR3 bases: TGCGCCAGCAGCCAATTCCCCAAATTAGCGGGAGACGAGCAGTTCTTC. Protein sequence: CASSQFPKLAGDEQFF.

The sample holds a few counts of this clonotype. The V and J genes are TRBV30 and TRBJ1-4; 7 bases are shared with TRBD1. Trimming took 5 bases from V and 4 from J; bases not matched to a gene: 7. Germline CDR1 GTSNPN, CDR2 SVGIG (reference sequence). This CDR3 has 14 residues. CDR3 residues: CAWARDSHNEKLFF. The CDR3 DNA reads as TGTGCCTGGGCCCGGGACAGTCATAATGAAAAACTGTTTTTT. Looking up the rest from reference TRBV30 and TRBJ1-4 gives the full variable domain: SQTIHQWPATLVQPVGSPLSLECTVEGTSNPNLYWYRQAAGRGLQLLFYSVGIGQISSEVPQNLSASRPQDRQFILSSKKLLLSDSGFYLCAWARDSHNEKLFFGSGTQLSVL.